The TCR beta chain under discussion was sequenced for a study of cytomegalovirus exposure and HLA in healthy donors. In the PCR, 60 Vbeta and 13 Jbeta primers were used. Using immunoSEQ multiplex PCR, the repertoire was profiled, and TCRdb retains in-frame clones only, with some absent. The repertoire holds 130,000 or so clones, with roughly 86% as singletons. Regarding the study as a whole: Most CMV-associated TCR beta chains appeared HLA-restricted in a later analysis. The authors later found HLA-associated TCR beta chains more clonally expanded than equally common others.

As regards this clone: The antigen is undetermined.

Germline V CDR1 and CDR2: SGHNT, YENEEA. V gave up 4 bases and J gave up 0 bases; unmatched junction bases: 6. There are 16 residues in the CDR3. The source of this sequence is a man aged 18 to 29 in good health and CMV-seropositive. The genes are TRBV11-3 and TRBJ1-3, with TRBD1 identical over 7 bases. The sequenced material came from PBMCs. In nucleotides, the CDR3 is TGTGCCAGCAGCTCCGGGACAGACCTCTCTGGAAACACCATATATTTT. It encodes CASSSGTDLSGNTIYF. Full variable domain (outside the CDR3, taken from reference TRBV11-3 and TRBJ1-3): EAGVVQSPRYKIIEKKQPVAFWCNPISGHNTLYWYLQNLGQGPELLIRYENEEAVDDSQLPKDRFSAERLKGVDSTLKIQPAELGDSAVYLCASSSGTDLSGNTIYFGEGSWLTVV.